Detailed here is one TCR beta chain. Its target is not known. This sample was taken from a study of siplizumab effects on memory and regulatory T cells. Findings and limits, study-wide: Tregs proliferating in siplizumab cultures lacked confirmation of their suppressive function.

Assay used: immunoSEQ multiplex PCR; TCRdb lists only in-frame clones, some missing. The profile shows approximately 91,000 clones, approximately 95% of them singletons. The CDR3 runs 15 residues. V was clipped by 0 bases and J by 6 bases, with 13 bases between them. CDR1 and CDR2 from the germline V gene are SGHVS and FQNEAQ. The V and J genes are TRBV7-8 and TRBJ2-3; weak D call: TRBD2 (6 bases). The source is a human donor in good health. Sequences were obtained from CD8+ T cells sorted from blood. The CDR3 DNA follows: TGTGCCAGCAGCTTAGCGGGGGGTCTGTTGGATACGCAGTATTTT. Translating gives CASSLAGGLLDTQYF.